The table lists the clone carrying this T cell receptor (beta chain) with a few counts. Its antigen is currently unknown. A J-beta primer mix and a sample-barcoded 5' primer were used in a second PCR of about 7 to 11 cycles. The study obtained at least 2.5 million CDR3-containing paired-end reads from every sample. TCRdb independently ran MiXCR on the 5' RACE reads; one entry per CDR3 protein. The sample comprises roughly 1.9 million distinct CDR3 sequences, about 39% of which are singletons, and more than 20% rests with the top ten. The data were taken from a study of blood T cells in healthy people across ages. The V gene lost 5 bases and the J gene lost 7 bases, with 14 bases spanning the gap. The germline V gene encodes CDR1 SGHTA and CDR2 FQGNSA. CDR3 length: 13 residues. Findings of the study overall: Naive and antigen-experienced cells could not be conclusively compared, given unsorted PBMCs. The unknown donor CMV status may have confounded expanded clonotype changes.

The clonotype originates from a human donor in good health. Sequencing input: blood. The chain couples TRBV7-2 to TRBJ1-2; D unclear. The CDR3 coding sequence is TGTGCCAGCAGCAAGACACTCCGGGGTGGCTACACCTTC. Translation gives CASSKTLRGGYTF.